The 32 T cell receptor beta chains given below trace back to one sample, sequenced in a study of breast tumors, draining lymph nodes, adjacent tissues. Samples came from axillary lymph nodes draining the breast cancer. MiXCR was run by TCRdb on the multiplex PCR reads, yielding one entry per CDR3 protein. The sample has about 270,000 distinct CDR3 sequences; over 25% are singletons. The sequenced sample consisted of axillary lymph node tissue. These receptors all stem from a female donor with breast cancer. Some clones in this sample may be carry-over from other donors' samples.

This chain connects TRBV27 to TRBJ2-1, with TRBD2 matching 9 bases. The V gene's germline CDR1 is MNHEY and CDR2 SMNVEV (reference sequence). V was pared by 6 bases and J by 12 bases, with 15 bases of the junction left unmatched. The CDR3 spans 15 residues. The CDR3 loop reads CASRAGGGASLGQFF. For the CDR3, the DNA is TGTGCCAGCAGGGCGGGGGGGGGCGCGTCATTGGGGCAGTTCTTC.

In this sample, this clonotype turned up many times. In DNA, the CDR3 is TGTGCCAGCAGTTACGTGACTAGCGGGAGACTAGTTGAGCAGTTCTTC. It encodes CASSYVTSGRLVEQFF. The rearrangement links TRBV6-5 to TRBJ2-1; 12 nucleotides line up with TRBD2. This CDR3 is 16 amino acids long. V shed 2 bases, J shed 9 bases, and the junction held 8 bases outside the gene matches. In germline, CDR1 is MNHEY, CDR2 SVGAGI.

This clonotype was observed many times. This sequence joins TRBV5-1 and TRBJ2-3; 9 nucleotides align to TRBD2. This CDR3 is built from 17 residues. CDR1 and CDR2 (germline): SGHRS, YFSETQ. J lost 2 bases, V lost 1 base, and 8 bases had no gene match. DNA for the CDR3: TGCGCCAGCAGCTTGACGTCTAGCGGGAAACTCACAGATACGCAGTATTTT. Its translation: CASSLTSSGKLTDTQYF. Filled out from reference TRBV5-1 and TRBJ2-3, the complete variable domain reads KAGVTQTPRYLIKTRGQQVTLSCSPISGHRSVSWYQQTPGQGLQFLFEYFSETQRNKGNFPGRFSGRQFSNSRSEMNVSTLELGDSALYLCASSLTSSGKLTDTQYFGPGTRLTVL.

The sample holds many counts of this clonotype. This chain uses TRBV15 with TRBJ2-1, with 9 positions matching TRBD2. After removal of 0 bases from V and 10 bases from J, the junction contained 7 bases not matched to a gene. The CDR3 runs 15 residues. Looked up from germline, CDR1 is LNHNV and CDR2 is YYDKDF (reference sequence). The CDR3 reads CATSRDAGGPGEQFF. The DNA of the CDR3 is TGTGCCACCAGCAGAGATGCGGGAGGGCCGGGGGAGCAGTTCTTC.

This clonotype has just a few counts. This chain joins TRBV5-5 and TRBJ2-7, with D tentatively TRBD1 (6 bases). V was clipped by 5 bases and J by 5 bases, with 17 bases between them. Germline-derived CDR1 and CDR2 are SGHKS and YYEKEE (reference sequence). CDR3 length: 14 amino acids. As DNA, the CDR3 is TGTGCCAGCAGGAGAACCCCAGGGGTCCACGAGCAGTACTTC. This sequence encodes CASRRTPGVHEQYF.

In regard to this clonotype: A much larger clone is a single base away; this may be a read error. The CDR3 ends on some other residue instead of the conserved phenylalanine or tryptophan, so this is likely a read error. The rearrangement links TRBV20-1 to TRBJ2-1; D is unresolved. There are 14 residues in the CDR3. V lost 6 bases and J lost 0, with 12 bases in between. The germline CDR1 and CDR2 sequences are DFQATT and SNEGSKA (reference sequence). CDR3 coding DNA: TGCAGTGCCGCCTACTTGAGCTCCTACAATGAGCAGTTCCTC. Protein product: CSAAYLSSYNEQFL.

The rearrangement links TRBV14 to TRBJ2-3; 9 nucleotides match TRBD2. Unmatched junction bases numbered 10, after V lost 6 bases and J lost 6 bases. Germline V gene lookup returns CDR1 SGHDN and CDR2 FVKESK. There are 15 residues in the CDR3. The DNA of the CDR3 is TGTGCCAGCAGTGAGATAGCGGGAGTGGGGGATACGCAGTATTTT. Translation gives CASSEIAGVGDTQYF.

The table lists this clonotype with many counts. CDR3 DNA sequence: TGTGCCAGCAGCAGGGAACGGTACGGCTACACCTTC. Protein product: CASSRERYGYTF. The chain joins TRBV11-2 to TRBJ1-2; D call uncertain. CDR1 is SGHAT, CDR2 FQNNGV, per germline. Trimming took off 5 bases at V and 8 bases at J, with 12 bases between the two ends. The CDR3 has 12 amino acids.

This clonotype showed up many times. This rearrangement joins TRBV20-1 to TRBJ2-7, with D possibly being TRBD2 (5 bases). This CDR3 contains 14 residues. Germline V gives CDR1 DFQATT, CDR2 SNEGSKA (reference sequence). The V end was cut by 2 bases, the J end by 7 bases, with 18 bases between. The CDR3 reads CSARKYTRLEEQYF. CDR3 DNA: TGCAGTGCTAGAAAGTACACTAGGCTAGAAGAGCAGTACTTC.

This clonotype was counted many times. CDR3: CASSLGGLGGEKLFF. CDR3 bases: TGTGCCAGCAGCTTGGGGGGCCTTGGTGGAGAAAAACTGTTTTTT. The rearrangement joins TRBV5-8 to TRBJ1-4; D perhaps matches TRBD1 (5 bases). CDR1 is SGHTS and CDR2 is YDEGEE in the germline V gene. This CDR3 is 15 amino acids long. Deletions cut 0 bases from V and 8 bases from J, with 14 bases between.

Comment on this clonotype: A much larger clone lies one base from this, so it may be a read error. The J gene is TRBJ2-1, the V gene TRBV5-1; tentatively, D is TRBD1 or TRBD2 (5 bases each). Trimming removed 0 bases from V and 13 bases from J, with 14 bases in between. The CDR3 is 13 amino acids. The germline CDR1 and CDR2 sequences are SGHRS and YFSETQ. Written as DNA, the CDR3 is TGCGCCAGCAGCTTGGGCCCCGATCGGGACCAGTTCTTC. It encodes CASSLGPDRDQFF.

This clonotype was seen repeatedly, ten times or more. The J gene is TRBJ2-2, the V gene TRBV11-1; 9 positions agree with TRBD1. Germline assignment: CDR1 SGHAT and CDR2 FQDESV (reference sequence). With 5 bases clipped from V and 5 bases from J, the junction kept 6 bases outside the gene matches. The length of the CDR3 is 15 residues. The CDR3 region is CASSQGQGGTGELFF. The CDR3, as DNA: TGTGCCAGCAGCCAGGGACAGGGCGGGACCGGGGAGCTGTTTTTT.

This clonotype was found many times. The V and J genes are TRBV15 and TRBJ2-7, with D unresolved. Germline V gives CDR1 LNHNV, CDR2 YYDKDF (reference sequence). Trimming removed 0 bases at V and 4 bases at J, with 19 bases between. The CDR3 loop spans 17 amino acids. The CDR3 coding sequence is TGTGCCACCAGCAGAGATTTAAGCTCTTACATGGGGTACGAGCAGTACTTC. It codes for CATSRDLSSYMGYEQYF.

On this clonotype itself: The junction does not match germline at one end; this may be a read error. The chain is built from TRBV29-1 and TRBJ2-5; 12 positions match TRBD2. The CDR3 sequence is 15 residues long. In germline, CDR1 is SQVTM, CDR2 ANQGSEA. CDR3 DNA sequence: TGCAGCGTTGAAGGGGCTAGCGGGAGGGGAGAGACCCCAGACTTC. It is translated as CSVEGASGRGETPDF.

This clonotype was recorded only once. The V gene is TRBV24-1, the J gene TRBJ2-5, with TRBD2 matching over 9 bases. Germline V gives CDR1 KGHDR, CDR2 SFDVKD. J gave up 5 bases and V 10 bases, and 7 bases lay outside the gene matches. The CDR3 extends over 13 amino acids. This CDR3 is CATAGTSRETQYF. For the CDR3, the DNA is TGTGCCACTGCGGGGACTAGCCGGGAGACCCAGTACTTC.

This clonotype was observed many times. J is TRBJ2-5 and V is TRBV28; 9 bases fit TRBD2. With 6 bases clipped from V and 4 bases from J, the junction kept 6 bases outside the gene matches. CDR3 length: 14 amino acids. The germline CDR1 and CDR2 sequences are MDHEN and SYDVKM. The chain's CDR3 is CASSLTSGRETQYF. The CDR3 DNA is TGTGCCAGCAGCTTAACTAGCGGGCGAGAGACCCAGTACTTC.

Ten or more counts support this clonotype. The V and J genes are TRBV20-1 and TRBJ2-5; 9 nucleotides agree with TRBD2. Germline V gene sequence: CDR1 DFQATT, CDR2 SNEGSKA (reference sequence). V lost 6 bases and J lost 5; bases outside the gene matches: 4. CDR3 size: 12 residues. The CDR3 protein is CSAGLASETQYF. The CDR3 DNA follows: TGCAGTGCAGGACTAGCGTCTGAGACCCAGTACTTC.

Concerning this clonotype: The junction differs from germline at one of its ends, possibly a read error. The rearrangement joins TRBV13 to TRBJ1-4; TRBD1 matches at 7 bases. The CDR3 spans 14 residues. The germline CDR1 and CDR2 sequences are PRHDT and FYEKMQ (reference sequence). CDR3 region: CASSPGQRDEKLVF. CDR3 coding DNA: TGTGCCAGCAGCCCGGGACAGCGAGATGAAAAATTGGTTTTT.

This clonotype was counted between two and nine times. V usage is TRBV9 and J usage is TRBJ2-4; D remains ambiguous. Germline V CDR1 and CDR2: SGDLS, YYNGEE. The CDR3 covers 13 residues. V was pared by 5 bases and J by 7 bases, with 13 bases between. The chain's CDR3 is CASRVGEYNIQYF. The CDR3 coding sequence is TGTGCCAGCAGGGTGGGTGAGTACAACATTCAGTACTTC.

This clonotype appeared many times. The rearrangement uses TRBV6-5 and TRBJ2-1; D gene unclear. The germline CDR1 and CDR2 sequences are MNHEY and SVGAGI. There are 13 residues in the CDR3. Trimming stripped 4 bases from V and 5 bases from J, with 9 bases between. CDR3 nucleotide sequence: TGTGCCAGCAGTTCCGACCTACACAATGAGCAGTTCTTC. Residues: CASSSDLHNEQFF.

This clonotype was seen more than once but under ten times. This rearrangement joins TRBV27 to TRBJ1-5, with unresolved D. Trimming removed 4 bases at V and 7 bases at J, with 14 bases between. The CDR3 contains 14 residues. In germline, CDR1 is MNHEY, CDR2 SMNVEV (reference sequence). The CDR3 loop is CASSSLTAQQPQHF. The CDR3 DNA follows: TGTGCCAGCAGTTCCCTAACTGCTCAACAGCCCCAGCATTTT.

The chain combines TRBV15 with TRBJ1-4, with no clear D. V was trimmed by 0 bases and J by 8 bases, leaving 10 bases between them. There are 14 residues in the CDR3. Looked up from germline, CDR1 is LNHNV and CDR2 is YYDKDF (reference sequence). The CDR3 nucleotides read TGTGCCACCAGCAGAGATGTTCTAGCGGAAAAACTGTTTTTT. Translated: CATSRDVLAEKLFF.

The chain is built from TRBV5-1 and TRBJ1-2; TRBD1 is a possible D gene (5 bases). The germline V gene has CDR1 SGHRS and CDR2 YFSETQ. The CDR3 is 15 residues long. Trimming took off 4 bases at V and 6 bases at J, with 19 bases between the two ends. CDR3 region: CASSLTADTLHGYTF. The DNA of the CDR3 is TGCGCCAGCAGCCTGACCGCGGACACCCTTCATGGCTACACCTTC.

This clonotype was seen many times. The rearrangement joins TRBV11-3 to TRBJ1-6; the D is unclear. The CDR3 covers 13 residues. V lost 5 bases to trimming and J lost 5 bases, with 7 bases between them. Germline values: CDR1 SGHNT, CDR2 YENEEA. The CDR3 protein is CASSLGNNSPLHF. The CDR3 DNA sequence: TGTGCCAGCAGCCTTGGTAATAATTCACCCCTCCACTTT.

This clonotype occurred many times. The chain joins TRBV20-1 to TRBJ2-7, with 12 bases that match TRBD2. Looked up from germline, CDR1 is DFQATT and CDR2 is SNEGSKA (reference sequence). The V segment lost 3 bases and the J segment 5 bases; nucleotides outside the gene matches: 8. The CDR3 is 15 amino acids. The CDR3, as DNA: TGCAGTGCTAGCCCCGGACTAGCGGGACCCCACGAGCAGTACTTC. Residues: CSASPGLAGPHEQYF.

Only a few counts were recorded for this clonotype. This rearrangement joins TRBV30 to TRBJ2-3; 12 bases agree with TRBD2. The CDR3 has 13 residues. J was trimmed by 7 bases and V by 4 bases; bases with no gene match: 3. CDR1 GTSNPN and CDR2 SVGIG come from the germline V gene (reference sequence). The CDR3: CAWMTSGSHTQYF. In DNA form, the CDR3 reads TGTGCCTGGATGACTAGCGGGAGTCATACGCAGTATTTT.

To note about this clonotype: A much larger clone lies one base from this, so it may be a read error. The CDR3: CSARGDNYGSTF. CDR3 nucleotide sequence: TGCAGTGCCCGAGGGGATAACTATGGCTCCACCTTC. The chain links TRBV20-1 to TRBJ1-2; possible D gene TRBD1, 5 bases. The CDR3 consists of 12 residues. From germline, CDR1 is DFQATT and CDR2 SNEGSKA (reference sequence).

This sequence joins TRBV11-2 and TRBJ2-5; D might be TRBD2 (5 bases). Trimming removed 2 bases at V and 6 bases at J, with 13 bases between. The CDR3 is 14 residues long. Germline CDR1 is SGHAT and CDR2 is FQNNGV. The CDR3 is CASSLHGSSQTQYF. The DNA of the CDR3 is TGTGCCAGCAGCTTACATGGGAGCAGCCAGACCCAGTACTTC.

This clonotype was found a few times. The chain has TRBV5-4 and TRBJ1-1; D remains unclear. The CDR3 covers 13 residues. Looked up from germline, CDR1 is SGHNT and CDR2 is YYREEE (reference sequence). The V end lost 2 bases, the J end lost 1 base, and 6 bases lay between the germline ends. The CDR3 protein is CASSLGWNTEAFF. CDR3 DNA: TGTGCCAGCAGCTTAGGTTGGAACACTGAAGCTTTCTTT.

In this sample, this clonotype turned up many times. The V and J genes are TRBV6-6 and TRBJ2-5; D might be TRBD1 (5 bases). Germline V gives CDR1 MNHNY, CDR2 SVGAGI (reference sequence). Between the trimmed V and J ends, which lost 5 bases and 0 bases, there was a span of 7 bases. The CDR3 is 13 residues long. CDR3 DNA: TGTGCCAGCAGTAGACAGCACCAAGAGACCCAGTACTTC. It encodes CASSRQHQETQYF.

The table lists this clonotype with many counts. This chain joins TRBV5-6 and TRBJ1-3; D is possibly TRBD1 (6 bases). V was trimmed by 0 bases and J by 7 bases, leaving 11 bases between them. CDR1 and CDR2 from the germline V gene are SGHDT and YYEEEE. The CDR3 extends over 14 amino acids. CDR3 protein: CASSLAGGGNTIYF. The CDR3 DNA reads as TGTGCCAGCAGCTTGGCTGGGGGCGGTAACACCATATATTTT.

This clonotype was recorded at least ten times. The CDR3 is CASCRGGSAGELFF. The CDR3 nucleotides are TGTGCCAGCTGTCGAGGGGGCAGCGCCGGGGAGCTGTTTTTT. This chain connects TRBV6-1 to TRBJ2-2, with 7 nucleotides matching TRBD1. CDR3 size: 14 residues. J was trimmed by 6 bases and V by 8 bases; bases with no gene match: 9. Germline lookup yields CDR1 MNHNS and CDR2 SASEGT.